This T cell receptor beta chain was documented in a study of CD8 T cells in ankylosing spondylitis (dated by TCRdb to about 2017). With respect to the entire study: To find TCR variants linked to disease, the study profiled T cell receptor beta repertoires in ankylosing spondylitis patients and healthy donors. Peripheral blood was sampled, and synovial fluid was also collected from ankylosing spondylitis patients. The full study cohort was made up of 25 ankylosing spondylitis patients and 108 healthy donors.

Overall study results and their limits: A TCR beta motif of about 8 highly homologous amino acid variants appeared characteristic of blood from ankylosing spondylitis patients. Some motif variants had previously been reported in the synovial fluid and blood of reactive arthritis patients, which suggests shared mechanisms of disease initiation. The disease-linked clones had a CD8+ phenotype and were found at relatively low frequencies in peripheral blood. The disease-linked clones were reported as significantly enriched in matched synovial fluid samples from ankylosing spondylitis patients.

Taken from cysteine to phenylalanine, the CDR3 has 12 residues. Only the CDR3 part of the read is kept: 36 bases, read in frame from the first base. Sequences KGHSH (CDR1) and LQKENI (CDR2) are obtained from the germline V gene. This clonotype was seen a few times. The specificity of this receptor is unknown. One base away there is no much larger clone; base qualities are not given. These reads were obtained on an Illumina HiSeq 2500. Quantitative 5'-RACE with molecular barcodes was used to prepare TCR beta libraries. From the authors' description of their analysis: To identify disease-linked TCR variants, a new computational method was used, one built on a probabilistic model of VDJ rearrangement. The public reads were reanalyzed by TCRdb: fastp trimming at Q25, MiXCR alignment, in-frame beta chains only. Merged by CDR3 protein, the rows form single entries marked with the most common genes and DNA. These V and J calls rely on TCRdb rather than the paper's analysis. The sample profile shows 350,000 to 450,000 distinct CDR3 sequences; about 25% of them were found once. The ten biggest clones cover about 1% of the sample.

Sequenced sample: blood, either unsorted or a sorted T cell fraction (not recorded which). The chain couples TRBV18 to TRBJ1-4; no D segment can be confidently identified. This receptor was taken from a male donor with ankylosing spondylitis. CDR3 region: CATGRANEKLFF. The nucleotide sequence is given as TGTGCTACGGGGAGGGCTAATGAAAAACTGTTTTTT.